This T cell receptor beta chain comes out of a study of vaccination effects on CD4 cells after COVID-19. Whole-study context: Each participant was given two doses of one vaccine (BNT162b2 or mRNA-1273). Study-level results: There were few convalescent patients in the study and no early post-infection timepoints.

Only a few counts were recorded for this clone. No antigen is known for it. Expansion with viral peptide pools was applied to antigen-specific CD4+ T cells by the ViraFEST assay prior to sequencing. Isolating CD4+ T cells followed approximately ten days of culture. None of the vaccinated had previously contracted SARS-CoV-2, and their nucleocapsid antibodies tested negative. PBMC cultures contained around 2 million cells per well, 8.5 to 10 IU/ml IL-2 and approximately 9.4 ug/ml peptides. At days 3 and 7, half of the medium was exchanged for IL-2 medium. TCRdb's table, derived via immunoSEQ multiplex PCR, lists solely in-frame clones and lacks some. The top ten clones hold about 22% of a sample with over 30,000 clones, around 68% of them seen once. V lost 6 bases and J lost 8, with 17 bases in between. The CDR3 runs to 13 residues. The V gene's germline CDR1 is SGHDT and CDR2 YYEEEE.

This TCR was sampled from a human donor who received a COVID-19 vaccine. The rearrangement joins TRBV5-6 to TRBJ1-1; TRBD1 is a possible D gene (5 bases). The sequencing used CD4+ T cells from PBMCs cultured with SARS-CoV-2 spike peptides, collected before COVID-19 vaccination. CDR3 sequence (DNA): TGTGCCAGCACCCAAATTTTCGGGGACGAAGCTTTCTTT. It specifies CASTQIFGDEAFF.